These T cell receptor beta chains were read from a single sample in a study of cytomegalovirus exposure and HLA in healthy donors. TCRdb's table, derived via immunoSEQ multiplex PCR, lists solely in-frame clones and lacks some. The sample lists roughly 70,000 clones, roughly four fifths occurring once. Sequenced: PBMCs. The receptors shown here come from a man aged 45-65 years in good health and CMV-seronegative. The CDR3 runs from the conserved cysteine through the conserved F or W. D genes are given only for firm matches. Only some rows state a clone size, as once, few, many or a class for expanded clones.

cdr3_nt: TGTGCCAGCTCACCACCGGGGCGGAAGGACCAGCCCCAGCATTTT
cdr3_aa: CASSPPGRKDQPQHF
d_call: NA
j_call: TRBJ1-5
v_call: TRBV18
cdr3_length: 15
clone_size: once

cdr3_nt: TGTGCCAGCAGTTTTCGGGTTGTGACAGGGGGCTATGGCTACACCTTC
cdr3_aa: CASSFRVVTGGYGYTF
d_call: TRBD1
j_call: TRBJ1-2
v_call: TRBV28
cdr3_length: 16
clone_size: NA

cdr3_nt: TGCGCCAGCGGATATATAGCGGGGGGGCACAATGAGCAGTTCTTC
cdr3_aa: CASGYIAGGHNEQFF
d_call: TRBD2
j_call: TRBJ2-1
v_call: TRBV5-1
cdr3_length: 15
clone_size: NA

cdr3_nt: TGCAGCGTTGCTACAGGGGTGAGCACAGATACGCAGTATTTT
cdr3_aa: CSVATGVSTDTQYF
d_call: TRBD1
j_call: TRBJ2-3
v_call: TRBV29-1
cdr3_length: 14
clone_size: NA

cdr3_nt: TGTGCCAGCAGCTGTCAACCCGGGACAGGGGATTACGAGCAGTACTTC
cdr3_aa: CASSCQPGTGDYEQYF
d_call: TRBD1
j_call: TRBJ2-7
v_call: TRBV5-6
cdr3_length: 16
clone_size: few

cdr3_nt: TGTGCCAGTAGTATGCGGGACAGGCCCTACGAGCAGTACTTC
cdr3_aa: CASSMRDRPYEQYF
d_call: TRBD1
j_call: TRBJ2-7
v_call: TRBV19
cdr3_length: 14
clone_size: NA

cdr3_nt: TGCGCCAGCAGCTTGGCTCCAAACCAACCTGAGGGTTTCTTT
cdr3_aa: CASSLAPNQPEGFF
d_call: NA
j_call: TRBJ1-1
v_call: TRBV5-1
cdr3_length: 14
clone_size: NA

cdr3_nt: TGTGCCTGGAGTGGGAACAGGGCCGACTATGGCTACACCTTC
cdr3_aa: CAWSGNRADYGYTF
d_call: NA
j_call: TRBJ1-2
v_call: TRBV30
cdr3_length: 14
clone_size: NA

cdr3_nt: TGCGCCAGCAGCCTTTATAGCGGGGCTCTTCCCTACGAGCAGTACTTC
cdr3_aa: CASSLYSGALPYEQYF
d_call: TRBD2
j_call: TRBJ2-7
v_call: TRBV4-1
cdr3_length: 16
clone_size: NA

cdr3_nt: TGTGCCAGCAGTCTGCGGACTAGCGGGGGGCCCCGCGATACGCAGTATTTT
cdr3_aa: CASSLRTSGGPRDTQYF
d_call: TRBD2
j_call: TRBJ2-3
v_call: TRBV27
cdr3_length: 17
clone_size: NA

cdr3_nt: TGTGCCAGCAGCCAAACCCCTCTAGCGGGAGGGGGCAATGAGCAGTTCTTC
cdr3_aa: CASSQTPLAGGGNEQFF
d_call: TRBD2
j_call: TRBJ2-1
v_call: TRBV7-6
cdr3_length: 17
clone_size: NA

cdr3_nt: TGTGCCTGGGACGGACACATGAACACTGAAGCTTTCTTT
cdr3_aa: CAWDGHMNTEAFF
d_call: NA
j_call: TRBJ1-1
v_call: TRBV30
cdr3_length: 13
clone_size: once

cdr3_nt: TGTGCCAGCAGCCAGGATAATACGCAGTATTTT
cdr3_aa: CASSQDNTQYF
d_call: NA
j_call: TRBJ2-3
v_call: TRBV7-2
cdr3_length: 11
clone_size: few

cdr3_nt: TGTGCCAGCAGCCTCAGGGTCGTCGGCACCGGGGAGCTGTTTTTT
cdr3_aa: CASSLRVVGTGELFF
d_call: NA
j_call: TRBJ2-2
v_call: TRBV14
cdr3_length: 15
clone_size: few

cdr3_nt: TGTGCCAGCGGATTTAGGGAGACAGGGGACGGCTACACCTTC
cdr3_aa: CASGFRETGDGYTF
d_call: TRBD1
j_call: TRBJ1-2
v_call: TRBV7-9
cdr3_length: 14
clone_size: NA

cdr3_nt: TGTGCCAGCAGTTCGCCGGGACAGGGGGTCCCTTATGGCTACACCTTC
cdr3_aa: CASSSPGQGVPYGYTF
d_call: TRBD1
j_call: TRBJ1-2
v_call: TRBV28
cdr3_length: 16
clone_size: NA

cdr3_nt: TGTGCCTCCACCACCAGGAACCGGCCGAAAGGCGTTGAGCAGTTCTTC
cdr3_aa: CASTTRNRPKGVEQFF
d_call: NA
j_call: TRBJ2-1
v_call: TRBV19
cdr3_length: 16
clone_size: NA

cdr3_nt: TGTGCCAGCAGTACAGGTTATGTTAGGAATGAGCAGTTCTTC
cdr3_aa: CASSTGYVRNEQFF
d_call: NA
j_call: TRBJ2-1
v_call: TRBV27
cdr3_length: 14
clone_size: NA

cdr3_nt: TGCAGCGACAGGGGGCGACAGAACACTGAAGCTTTCTTT
cdr3_aa: CSDRGRQNTEAFF
d_call: TRBD1
j_call: TRBJ1-1
v_call: TRBV29-1
cdr3_length: 13
clone_size: NA

cdr3_nt: TGTGCCAGCTCGAGCTCGAAAAAAACTATGAACACTGAAGCTTTCTTT
cdr3_aa: CASSSSKKTMNTEAFF
d_call: NA
j_call: TRBJ1-1
v_call: TRBV19
cdr3_length: 16
clone_size: NA

cdr3_nt: TGTGCCATCAGCCGGACTAGCGGAGCCTCCTACGAGCAGTACTTC
cdr3_aa: CAISRTSGASYEQYF
d_call: TRBD2
j_call: TRBJ2-7
v_call: TRBV10-3
cdr3_length: 15
clone_size: few

cdr3_nt: TGCGCCAGCAGCCAAGGGGACAGGGGGTCCGGGGAGCTGTTTTTT
cdr3_aa: CASSQGDRGSGELFF
d_call: TRBD1
j_call: TRBJ2-2
v_call: TRBV4-1
cdr3_length: 15
clone_size: NA

cdr3_nt: TGTGCCAGCAGCTTAGCGGGGGGCGGTGGACACGAGCAGTACTTC
cdr3_aa: CASSLAGGGGHEQYF
d_call: NA
j_call: TRBJ2-7
v_call: TRBV11-2
cdr3_length: 15
clone_size: NA

cdr3_nt: TGTGCCAGCAGTTTAGGGGGGTGGGCGGGCTACACCTTC
cdr3_aa: CASSLGGWAGYTF
d_call: NA
j_call: TRBJ1-2
v_call: TRBV28
cdr3_length: 13
clone_size: NA

cdr3_nt: TGTGCCAGCAGTCAGGACAGGTGGGAGACCCAGTACTTC
cdr3_aa: CASSQDRWETQYF
d_call: TRBD1
j_call: TRBJ2-5
v_call: TRBV27
cdr3_length: 13
clone_size: NA

cdr3_nt: TGTGCCTGGAGTTTCGGGACTAGCGGGAACAATGAGCAGTTCTTC
cdr3_aa: CAWSFGTSGNNEQFF
d_call: TRBD2
j_call: TRBJ2-1
v_call: TRBV30
cdr3_length: 15
clone_size: NA

cdr3_nt: TGTGCCAGCTCACCGTTCAGCGGGAACTCCTACGAGCAGTACTTC
cdr3_aa: CASSPFSGNSYEQYF
d_call: TRBD2
j_call: TRBJ2-7
v_call: TRBV18
cdr3_length: 15
clone_size: NA